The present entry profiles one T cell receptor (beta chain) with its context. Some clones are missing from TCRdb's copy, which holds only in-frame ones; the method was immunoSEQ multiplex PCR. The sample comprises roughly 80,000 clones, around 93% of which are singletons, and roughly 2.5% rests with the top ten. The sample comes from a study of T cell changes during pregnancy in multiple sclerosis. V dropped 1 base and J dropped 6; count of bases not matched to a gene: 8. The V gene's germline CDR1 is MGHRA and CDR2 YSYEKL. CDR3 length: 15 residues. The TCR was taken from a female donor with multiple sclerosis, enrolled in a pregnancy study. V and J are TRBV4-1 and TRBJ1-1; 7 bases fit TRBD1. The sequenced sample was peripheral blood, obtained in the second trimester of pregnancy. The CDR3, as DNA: TGCGCCAGCAGCCAAGGGGCAGGGGGTCTCGCTGAAGCTTTCTTT. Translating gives CASSQGAGGLAEAFF.